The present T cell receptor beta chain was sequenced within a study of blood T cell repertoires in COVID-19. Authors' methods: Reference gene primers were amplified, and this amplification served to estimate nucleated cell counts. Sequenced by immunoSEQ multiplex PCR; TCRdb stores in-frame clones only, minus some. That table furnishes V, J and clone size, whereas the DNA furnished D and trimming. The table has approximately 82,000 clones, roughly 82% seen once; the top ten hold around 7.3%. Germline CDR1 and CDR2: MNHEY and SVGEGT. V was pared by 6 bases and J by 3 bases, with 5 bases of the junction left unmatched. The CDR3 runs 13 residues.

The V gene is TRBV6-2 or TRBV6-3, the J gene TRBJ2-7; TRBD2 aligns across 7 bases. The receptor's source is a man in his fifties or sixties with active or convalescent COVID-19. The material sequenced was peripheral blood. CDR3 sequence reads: CASSQAGVYEQYF. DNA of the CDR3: TGTGCCAGCAGCCAGGCGGGGGTCTACGAGCAGTACTTC.